This record looks at one T cell receptor beta chain sequence and its context. These data originate in a study of blood T cell repertoires in COVID-19. Study as a whole: Material from acute and convalescent COVID-19 was sourced from the United States, Italy and Spain. PBMCs, B-cell-depleted T cells, or T cells provided the cDNA or gDNA that made up the material.

Seattle researchers signed up patients amid active infection and tracked them longitudinally. Authors' data handling: Amplification from reference gene primers served as the basis for estimated nucleated cell counts. The assay was immunoSEQ multiplex PCR, and TCRdb's table has in-frame clones only and misses some. V and J calls and clone size follow that table, whereas D and trimming were derived from the DNA. The sample has a few hundred thousand clones, 84% seen once. This CDR3 has 15 amino acids. Trimming shortened V by 2 bases and J by 9 bases, and 15 bases separated the two germline ends. The germline V gene encodes CDR1 SGDLS and CDR2 YYNGEE.

This chain joins TRBV9 and TRBJ1-6; TRBD1 is a possible D gene (5 bases). Sequenced: peripheral blood. This receptor was taken from a person between 65 and 79 years old with COVID-19, enrolled during active disease. The CDR3 DNA reads TGTGCCAGCAGCGTGCAGGGATTAGGAATTTCACCCCTCCACTTT. Translating it yields CASSVQGLGISPLHF.